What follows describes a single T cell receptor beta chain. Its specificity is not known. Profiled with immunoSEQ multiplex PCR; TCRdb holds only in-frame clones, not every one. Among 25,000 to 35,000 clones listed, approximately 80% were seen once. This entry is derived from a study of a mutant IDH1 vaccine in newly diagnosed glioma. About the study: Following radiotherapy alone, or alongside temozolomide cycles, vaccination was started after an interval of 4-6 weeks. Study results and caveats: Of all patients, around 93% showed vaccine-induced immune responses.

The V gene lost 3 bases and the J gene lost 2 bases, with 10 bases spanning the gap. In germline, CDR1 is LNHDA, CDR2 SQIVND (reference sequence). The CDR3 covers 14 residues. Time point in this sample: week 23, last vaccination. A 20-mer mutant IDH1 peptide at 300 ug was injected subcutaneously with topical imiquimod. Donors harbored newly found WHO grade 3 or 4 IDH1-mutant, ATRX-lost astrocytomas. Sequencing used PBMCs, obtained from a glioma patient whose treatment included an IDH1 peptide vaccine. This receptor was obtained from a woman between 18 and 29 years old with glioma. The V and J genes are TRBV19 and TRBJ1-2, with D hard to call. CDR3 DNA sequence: TGTGCCAGTAGTATTGGGCACGGGAACTATGGCTACACCTTC. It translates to CASSIGHGNYGYTF. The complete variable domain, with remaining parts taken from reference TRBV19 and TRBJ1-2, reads DGGITQSPKYLFRKEGQNVTLSCEQNLNHDAMYWYRQDPGQGLRLIYYSQIVNDFQKGDIAEGYSVSREKKESFPLTVTSAQKNPTAFYLCASSIGHGNYGYTFGSGTRLTVV.